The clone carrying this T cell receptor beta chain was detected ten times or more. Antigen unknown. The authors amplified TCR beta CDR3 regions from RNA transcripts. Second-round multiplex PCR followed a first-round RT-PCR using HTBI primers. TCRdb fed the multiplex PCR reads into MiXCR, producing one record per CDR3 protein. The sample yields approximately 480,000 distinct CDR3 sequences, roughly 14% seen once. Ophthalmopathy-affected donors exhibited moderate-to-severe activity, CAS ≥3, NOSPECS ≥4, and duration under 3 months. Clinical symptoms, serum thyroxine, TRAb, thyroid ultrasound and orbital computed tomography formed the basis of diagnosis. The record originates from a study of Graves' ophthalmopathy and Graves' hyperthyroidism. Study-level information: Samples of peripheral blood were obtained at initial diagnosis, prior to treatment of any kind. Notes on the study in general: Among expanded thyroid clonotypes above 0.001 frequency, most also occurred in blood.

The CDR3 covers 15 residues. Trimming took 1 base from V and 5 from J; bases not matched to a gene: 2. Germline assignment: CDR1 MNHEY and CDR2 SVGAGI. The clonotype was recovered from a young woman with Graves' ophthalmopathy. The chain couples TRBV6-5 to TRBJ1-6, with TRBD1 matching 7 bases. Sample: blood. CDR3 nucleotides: TGTGCCAGCAGTTACTTTGGACAGGATAATTCACCCCTCCACTTT. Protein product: CASSYFGQDNSPLHF.